This TCR beta chain was obtained from a study of T-cell reconstitution after alpha-beta-depleted transplantation in children. Study-wide results and caveats: Reports say that about two months after transplant, the alpha-beta T cells came out of several hundred graft clones that had expanded.

This clonotype was seen ten or more times. The antigen is unknown. This CDR3 is 15 amino acids long. V was pared by 5 bases and J by 3 bases, with 9 bases of the junction left unmatched. Unique molecular identifiers were incorporated when the TCRbeta library was constructed. TCRdb analysed the PCR reads with MiXCR anew, one entry per CDR3 protein. The sample lists some 840,000 distinct CDR3 sequences, roughly 15% seen once, with around 4.5% in the top ten. The sequence was collected from a male patient under 18 who had a stem cell transplant for acute lymphoblastic leukemia, so the T cells may come from the graft donor. The sequencing used PBMCs, mostly from graft donor cells, collected 360 days after TCRalphabeta/CD19-depleted stem cell transplant. J is TRBJ2-7 and V is TRBV12-3 or TRBV12-4; TRBD1 matches at 8 bases. The CDR3 DNA reads TGTGCCAGCAGTCCCTCGGGACAGGTATACTACGAGCAGTACTTC. It is translated as CASSPSGQVYYEQYF.